This T cell receptor beta chain is drawn from a study of response to subunit inactivated influenza vaccine. Notes on the study in general: There was a suggestion from the authors that each seasonal influenza vaccination recruits few new T cells.

CDR1 MNHEY and CDR2 SMNVEV come from the germline V gene (reference sequence). The length of the CDR3 is 16 residues. After removal of 5 bases from V and 4 bases from J, the junction contained 9 bases not matched to a gene. One entry per CDR3 protein, called by TCRdb with MiXCR from the RT-PCR reads. The repertoire consists of 530,000 or so distinct CDR3 sequences, with about 25% occurring once and the leading ten covering 1.5% to 2%. A few counts support this clonotype. What it recognizes is unknown. The chain couples TRBV27 to TRBJ2-3, with 10 bases that match TRBD2. Sequences were derived from CD4+ T cells sorted from PBMCs, sampled approximately 5 days after vaccination. This receptor was taken from a middle-aged man who received an inactivated influenza vaccine. For the CDR3, the DNA is TGTGCCAGCAGTACACGACTCAGCGGGGGGGCAGATACGCAGTATTTT. Translated: CASSTRLSGGADTQYF.